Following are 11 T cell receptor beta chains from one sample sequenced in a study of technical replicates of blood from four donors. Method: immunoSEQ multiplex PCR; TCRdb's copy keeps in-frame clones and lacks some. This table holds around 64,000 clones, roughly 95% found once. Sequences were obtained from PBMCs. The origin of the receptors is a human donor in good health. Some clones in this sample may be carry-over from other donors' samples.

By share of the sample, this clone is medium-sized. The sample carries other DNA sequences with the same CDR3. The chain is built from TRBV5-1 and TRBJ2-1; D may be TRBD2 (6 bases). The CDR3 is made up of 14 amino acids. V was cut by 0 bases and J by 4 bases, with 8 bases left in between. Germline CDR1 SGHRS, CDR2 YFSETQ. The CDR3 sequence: CASSLGGGYNEQFF. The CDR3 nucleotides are TGCGCCAGCAGCTTGGGGGGAGGATACAATGAGCAGTTCTTC.

The CDR3 DNA follows: TGTGCCAGCTCACCACGACAGGGGGACACTGAAGCTTTCTTT. It is translated as CASSPRQGDTEAFF. V gene TRBV18 combines with J gene TRBJ1-1; 9 bases agree with TRBD1. There are 14 residues in the CDR3. Trimming cost V 1 base and J 3 bases; bases outside gene matches: 0. The germline gives CDR1 KGHSH, CDR2 LQKENI.

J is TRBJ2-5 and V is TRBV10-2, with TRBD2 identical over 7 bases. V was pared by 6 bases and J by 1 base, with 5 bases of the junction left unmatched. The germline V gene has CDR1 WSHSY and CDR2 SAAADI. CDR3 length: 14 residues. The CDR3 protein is CASRMGGIQETQYF. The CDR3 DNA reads TGCGCCAGCAGAATGGGGGGGATCCAAGAGACCCAGTACTTC.

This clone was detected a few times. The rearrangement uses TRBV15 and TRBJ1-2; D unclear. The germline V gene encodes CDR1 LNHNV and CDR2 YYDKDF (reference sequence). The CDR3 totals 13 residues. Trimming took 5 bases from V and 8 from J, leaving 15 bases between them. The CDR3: CATSYKGPGGYTF. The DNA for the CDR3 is TGTGCCACCAGCTACAAAGGTCCAGGAGGCTACACCTTC.

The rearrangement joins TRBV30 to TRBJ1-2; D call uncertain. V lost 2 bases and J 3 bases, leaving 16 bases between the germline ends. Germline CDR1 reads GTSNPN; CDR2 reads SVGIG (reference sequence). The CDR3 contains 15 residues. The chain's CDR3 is CAWSSRIGRDYGYTF. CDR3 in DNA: TGTGCCTGGAGTTCCCGGATCGGTCGGGACTATGGCTACACCTTC.

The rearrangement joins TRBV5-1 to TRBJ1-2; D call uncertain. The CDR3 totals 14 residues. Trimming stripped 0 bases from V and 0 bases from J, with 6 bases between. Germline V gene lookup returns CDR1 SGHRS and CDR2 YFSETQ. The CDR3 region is CASSLAPANYGYTF. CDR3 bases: TGCGCCAGCAGCTTGGCCCCAGCTAACTATGGCTACACCTTC.

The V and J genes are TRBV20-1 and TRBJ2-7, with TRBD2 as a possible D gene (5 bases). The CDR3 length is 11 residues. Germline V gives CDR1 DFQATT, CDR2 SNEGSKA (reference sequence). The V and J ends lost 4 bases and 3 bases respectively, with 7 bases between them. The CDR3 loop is CSAIAGYEQYF. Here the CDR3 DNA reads TGCAGTGCTATCGCGGGCTACGAGCAGTACTTC.

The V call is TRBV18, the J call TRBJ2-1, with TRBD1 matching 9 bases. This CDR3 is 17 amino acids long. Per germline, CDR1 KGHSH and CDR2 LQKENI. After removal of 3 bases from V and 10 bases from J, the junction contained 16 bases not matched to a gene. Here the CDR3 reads CASSPPAGQGTPREQFF. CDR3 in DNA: TGTGCCAGCTCACCTCCAGCGGGACAGGGCACCCCAAGGGAGCAGTTCTTC.

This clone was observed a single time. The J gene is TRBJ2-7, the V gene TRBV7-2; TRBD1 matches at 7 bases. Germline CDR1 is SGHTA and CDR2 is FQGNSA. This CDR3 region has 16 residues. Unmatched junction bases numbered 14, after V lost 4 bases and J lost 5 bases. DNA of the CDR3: TGTGCCAGCAGCTGGAGAGGGGGCAGCCGGATTCACGAGCAGTACTTC. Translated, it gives CASSWRGGSRIHEQYF.

The CDR3 sequence: CASRLTALGGNEQFF. The CDR3 coding sequence is TGCGCCAGCAGGCTTACGGCCCTGGGAGGCAATGAGCAGTTCTTC. The rearrangement uses TRBV5-1 and TRBJ2-1; D is possibly TRBD2 (6 bases). V lost 5 bases, J lost 6 bases, and 18 bases lay in between. The CDR3 has 15 amino acids. Germline V gene lookup returns CDR1 SGHRS and CDR2 YFSETQ.

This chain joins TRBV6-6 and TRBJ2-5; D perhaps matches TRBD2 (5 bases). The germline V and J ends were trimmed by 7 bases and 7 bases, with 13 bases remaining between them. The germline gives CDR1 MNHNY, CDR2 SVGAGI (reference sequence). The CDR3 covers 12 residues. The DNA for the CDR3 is TGTGCCAGCACCGAGGGCCTGGGGACCCAGTACTTC. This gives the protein CASTEGLGTQYF.